Described below is a single TCR beta chain sequence and its context. Antigen: not known. These data originate in a study of T cell responses to AZD1222 COVID-19 vaccine. Study-level information: Pooled in the analysis were second doses at about 4 or about 12 weeks. Study results and limitations: Two doses of AZD1222 preceded a rise in Spike-specific TCR breadth and depth. Donors were mostly white British, more females; clonal diversity possibly underestimated. Among those given AZD1222, only six were seropositive at baseline.

Clones were sequenced by immunoSEQ multiplex PCR, and TCRdb holds only the in-frame ones, with some missing. This table holds around 160,000 clones, under 95% found once. V dropped 6 bases and J dropped 4; count of bases not matched to a gene: 9. Germline V gene data show CDR1 as SGHDT and CDR2 as YYEEEE. This CDR3 has 14 amino acids. The TCR sequence derives from an adult in good health. The J gene is TRBJ2-5, the V gene TRBV5-6; 7 bases agree with TRBD1. The sequenced sample was peripheral blood, obtained on day 0 of AZD1222 vaccination. The CDR3 protein is CASTLAGQAETQYF. CDR3 in DNA: TGTGCCAGCACCCTAGCTGGACAGGCAGAGACCCAGTACTTC.